This T cell receptor beta chain stems from a study of immune evolution from preneoplasia to lung adenocarcinoma. The protocol was immunoSEQ multiplex PCR, while the TCRdb copy is restricted to in-frame clones and leaves out a portion. The sample records roughly 6,000 clones, 80% to 85% being singletons. Sequences were obtained from FFPE invasive lung adenocarcinoma tissue. This receptor was identified in a person aged 45 to 59 with lung adenocarcinoma.

CDR3 bases: TGCGCCAGCAGCTTGGCCCCTCTAGATGGCTACACCTTC. It yields the protein CASSLAPLDGYTF. The chain combines TRBV5-1 with TRBJ1-2; D unresolved. CDR3 length: 13 residues. Trimming took 0 bases from V and 6 from J, leaving 9 bases between them. Germline CDR1 reads SGHRS; CDR2 reads YFSETQ.